This is a list of T cell receptor beta chains from one sample in a study of cytomegalovirus exposure and HLA in healthy donors. Only in-frame clones appear in the TCRdb table, and some are missing; sequencing was by immunoSEQ multiplex PCR. The table shows 70,000 or so clones, with 94% occurring only once. The sample taken for sequencing was PBMCs. These receptors came from a woman aged 18-29 years in good health and CMV-seropositive. Both conserved end residues are part of each CDR3. A D gene is named only where the DNA matches it firmly. The size entry is marked missing in some rows and otherwise reads once, few, many or a size class.

v_gene	abundance	d_gene	j_gene	CDR3nt	CDR3aa
TRBV6-4	.	.	TRBJ2-1	TGTGCCAGCAGTGACGAGGGCAATGAGCAGTTCTTC	CASSDEGNEQFF
TRBV7-2	.	TRBD2	TRBJ2-5	TGTGCCAGCAGCCCTACTAGCGGGGTGGGTGAGACCCAGTACTTC	CASSPTSGVGETQYF
TRBV27	.	TRBD1	TRBJ1-2	TGTGCCAGCAGTAGACACCGGGACAGCTCCTATGGCTACACCTTC	CASSRHRDSSYGYTF
TRBV19	few	TRBD1	TRBJ2-7	TGTGCCAGTAGTCCAGGGACAGTTGGCGAGCAGTACTTC	CASSPGTVGEQYF
TRBV28	.	TRBD1	TRBJ2-1	TGTGCCAGCAGCCCTCCAGGGGGACCCTACAATGAGCAGTTCTTC	CASSPPGGPYNEQFF
TRBV5-6	.	TRBD1	TRBJ1-2	TGTGCCAGCAGCTTGCCCACCGGTAACAGGGGGCTTAGAGGCTACACCTTC	CASSLPTGNRGLRGYTF
TRBV10-3	.	TRBD2	TRBJ2-1	TGTGCCATCAGGGGGACTAGCGGGACGACGCTCAATGAGCAGTTCTTC	CAIRGTSGTTLNEQFF
TRBV29-1	.	.	TRBJ2-3	TGCAGCGTTGTTTGGGCAATCACAGATACGCAGTATTTT	CSVVWAITDTQYF
TRBV7-2	.	.	TRBJ2-5	TGTGCCAGCAGCCCCAGGGCCTCTCAAGAGACCCAGTACTTC	CASSPRASQETQYF
TRBV7-3	.	TRBD2	TRBJ2-2	TGTGCCAGCAGCCTTACCGGGACTATGAACACCGGGGAGCTGTTTTTT	CASSLTGTMNTGELFF
TRBV7-2	.	TRBD2	TRBJ2-1	TGTGCCAGCAGCTTAGAGGGTCTAGCGGGAGGGCCGGCTGGAAATGAGCAGTTCTTC	CASSLEGLAGGPAGNEQFF
TRBV14	.	TRBD1	TRBJ1-1	TGTGCCAGCAGCCAAGAACAGGGGTACACTGAAGCTTTCTTT	CASSQEQGYTEAFF
TRBV29-1	.	.	TRBJ1-4	TGCAGCGTTGAGGGCAGGCCCGGGGAGAAACTGTTTTTT	CSVEGRPGEKLFF
TRBV30	.	.	TRBJ1-1	TGTGCCTGGACATCACAGGTTGGCACTGAAGCTTTCTTT	CAWTSQVGTEAFF
TRBV7-2	.	.	TRBJ1-1	TGTGCCAGCAGCTTAGACCCCGCCGGGAGCACTGAAGCTTTCTTT	CASSLDPAGSTEAFF
TRBV30	.	TRBD1	TRBJ2-3	TGTGCCTGGAGTGCGGTGGGGACAGGGTTGTATTTT	CAWSAVGTGLYF
TRBV5-1	.	TRBD2	TRBJ2-7	TGCGCCAGCAGCTTGAATAGCGGGAGCGCCTACGAGCAGTACTTC	CASSLNSGSAYEQYF
TRBV11-1	.	TRBD2	TRBJ2-5	TGTGCCAGCAGCCCAGGCCGGCAGCGGGGGGAGACCCAGTACTTC	CASSPGRQRGETQYF
TRBV7-9	.	TRBD1	TRBJ2-3	TGTGCCAGCAGGGCCGGGACCACAGGGGCAGATACGCAGTATTTT	CASRAGTTGADTQYF
TRBV11-2	once	.	TRBJ2-7	TGTGCCAGCAGCACCCGGGGGATCGGAGGCGAGCAGTACTTC	CASSTRGIGGEQYF
TRBV11-3	.	.	TRBJ2-2	TGTGCCAGCAGCTTATTCTCAGGGGCGCCCACCGGGGAGCTGTTTTTT	CASSLFSGAPTGELFF
TRBV9	.	.	TRBJ2-7	TGTGCCAGCAGTCCCTGGGGCCGTGCCTACGAGCAGTACTTC	CASSPWGRAYEQYF
TRBV30	.	TRBD1	TRBJ1-5	TGTGCCTGGAGTGTGGGCGGGACAGGGGGTCAGCCCCAGCATTTT	CAWSVGGTGGQPQHF
TRBV7-9	.	.	TRBJ1-1	TGTGCCAGCAGCTTAGCGGTGACAGTTGGGACTGAAGCTTTCTTT	CASSLAVTVGTEAFF
TRBV7-9	.	.	TRBJ2-3	TGTGCCAGCAGCCCCCCCGGGACAGATACGCAGTATTTT	CASSPPGTDTQYF
TRBV18	.	.	TRBJ1-6	TGTGCCAGCTCACTGACAGATTCACCCCTCCACTTT	CASSLTDSPLHF
TRBV7-2	.	.	TRBJ1-1	TGTGCCAGCAGCTCCCACAGGGTAGTCACTGAAGCTTTCTTT	CASSSHRVVTEAFF